The rows below give T cell receptor beta chains drawn from one sample of a study of control samples from healthy donors and cancer patients. Measured with immunoSEQ multiplex PCR; TCRdb has only the in-frame clones, and not every one. The sample contains about 93,000 clones, around 89% of which appear only once. The sample was blood. These receptors originate from a woman aged 70-85 years in good health. Both conserved end residues are trimmed from each CDR3. Clone size is not always given. Where it is, it says once, few, many or a class for expanded clones.

size	V	CDR3
-	TRBV28	ATLTPGQREAF
-	TRBV20-1	SARERYEQY
-	TRBV6-5	ASREGGLDTEAF
-	TRBV3-1/TRBV3-2	ASSLAGGPDTQY
-	TRBV7-2	ASSSRRGSEAF
-	TRBV5-4	ASTPLRSDAYNEQF
-	TRBV5-1	ASSLGDVYGYT
-	TRBV7-3	ASSSDAANTGELF
-	TRBV2	ASTQESRNEQF
-	TRBV25-1	ASSVEAGGRNEQY
-	TRBV5-4	ASSYGHQNTEAF
-	TRBV6-4	ASSEGANQETQY
-	TRBV5-4	ASSLEASHYEQY
-	TRBV18	ASSPGQGASQPQH
once	TRBV11-2	ASSLFVAGVDTQY
-	TRBV5-1	ASSVGLAGAQTQY
-	TRBV2	ASSELKGQGRETQY
-	TRBV19	ASSITGATNEKLF
-	TRBV5-1	ASSLRQQETQY
once	TRBV3-1/TRBV3-2	ASTQAFLGNTEAF
few	TRBV5-6	ASSRRGQGIRQPQH
once	TRBV5-6	ASSWARGVQATAGNTIY
-	TRBV9	ASSVGGRGPNTDTQY
-	TRBV5-8	ASSLILGLRLQY
-	TRBV28	ASWATLSNQPQH
-	TRBV2	ASSIGVNTEAF
-	TRBV4-1	ASSQVSTHGYT
-	TRBV5-5	ASSVPGQGGETQY
-	TRBV12-3/TRBV12-4	ASSQDSEKLF
-	TRBV6-2/TRBV6-3	ASSTRSFEKETQY
-	TRBV5-5	ASSLVPRGGRSYEQY
-	TRBV28	ASSSYIIPGDYEQY
-	TRBV7-2	ASSPRGSEKLF
-	TRBV19	ASSIDMTARSYT
-	TRBV5-1	ASSGGGRWEPLH
-	TRBV4-1	ASSQDGGSGNTIY
medium-sized	TRBV2	ASRRDTLNQPQH
once	TRBV20-1	SARREDGLF
-	TRBV12-3/TRBV12-4	ASSLTSGSIF
-	TRBV6-2/TRBV6-3	ASSSGTQVRNQPQH
-	TRBV20-1	SASPGTPKNTEAF
few	TRBV6-6	ASSKPQGAQETQY
-	TRBV6-1	ASSDEGVADLYGYT
-	TRBV2	ASSVGETQY
once	TRBV19	ASSIDRGPNTEAF
-	TRBV28	ASSPPNREQY
-	TRBV5-1	ASSLGRATYEAF
-	TRBV7-9	ASSEGSDYGYT
-	TRBV15	ATSRDVAGASDTQY
-	TRBV5-4	ASSLEGQASEKQY
-	TRBV10-1	ASSKGYYKDTEAF
-	TRBV7-2	ASSFITTRWGANVLT
-	TRBV15	ATGAGGRDNEQF